This T cell receptor (beta chain) appears in the sequencing data of a study of T cells in Graves' hyperthyroidism and ophthalmopathy. Researchers defined stable Graves' hyperthyroidism as no ophthalmopathy progression within 18 months. Each diagnosis drew on symptoms, thyroxine, TRAb, thyroid ultrasound and orbital computed tomography findings. The PBMCs were sourced from fresh peripheral blood (less than 11 ml). Deletions cut 5 bases from V and 7 bases from J, with 17 bases between. The CDR3 contains 15 residues. Looked up from germline, CDR1 is MNHNS and CDR2 is SASEGT. General observations from the study: Stable hyperthyroidism and ophthalmopathy were separated using 13 V-J signatures.

It was RNA transcripts that yielded the amplified TCR beta CDR3 regions. The TCR CDR3 was amplified in a first-round RT-PCR using the HTBI primer set. One entry per CDR3 protein, called by TCRdb with MiXCR from the multiplex PCR reads. The data contain 500,000 to 700,000 distinct CDR3 sequences, 15% to 20% of them singletons. This clonotype occurred many times. Its antigen is not identified. The chain links TRBV6-1 to TRBJ1-4, with a tentative D call TRBD1 (6 bases). This sequence was found in a woman between 18 and 29 years old with Graves' hyperthyroidism. Sequencing was carried out using blood. The CDR3 region is CASSSGGDISEKLFF. CDR3 bases: TGTGCCAGCAGTTCAGGAGGGGACATCTCTGAAAAACTGTTTTTT.